The rows below give T cell receptor beta chains drawn from one sample of a study of blood T cell repertoires in COVID-19. Data came from immunoSEQ multiplex PCR; TCRdb stores just in-frame clones and leaves some out. This table holds 130,000 or so clones, under 90% found once. Sequencing was performed on peripheral blood. Source of these receptors: a woman aged 55-69 years with active or convalescent COVID-19. Both conserved end residues are part of each CDR3. Each record gives: D gene, clone size, CDR3 length, J gene, V gene, CDR3 protein, CDR3 DNA. A D gene is named only where the DNA matches it firmly. Not every row has a clone size; where given, it reads once, few, many or a size class.

TRBD1 | - | 18 | TRBJ1-2 | TRBV29-1 | CSVDRPPGQGREPYGYTF | TGCAGCGTTGACCGGCCTCCGGGACAGGGTCGGGAGCCCTATGGCTACACCTTC
- | - | 14 | TRBJ2-5 | TRBV7-2 | CASSFKVRAETQYF | TGTGCCAGCAGCTTTAAGGTCAGGGCCGAGACCCAGTACTTC
TRBD1 | - | 17 | TRBJ1-1 | TRBV28 | CASRRADRWDSNTEAFF | TGTGCCAGCAGACGCGCGGACAGGTGGGATTCCAACACTGAAGCTTTCTTT
- | - | 15 | TRBJ1-6 | TRBV27 | CASSAQQGDNSPLHF | TGTGCCAGCAGTGCCCAACAGGGAGATAATTCACCCCTCCACTTT
TRBD2 | once | 16 | TRBJ2-5 | TRBV20-1 | CSASISGRYLKETQYF | TGCAGTGCTAGTATTAGCGGGCGCTACCTTAAAGAGACCCAGTACTTC
- | few | 14 | TRBJ1-5 | TRBV3-1/TRBV3-2 | CASSQKPGNQPQHF | TGTGCCAGCAGCCAAAAGCCGGGGAATCAGCCCCAGCATTTT
- | once | 15 | TRBJ1-5 | TRBV28 | CASSLLGGSNQPQHF | TGTGCCAGCAGCCTTCTGGGGGGGTCGAATCAGCCCCAGCATTTT
- | - | 15 | TRBJ1-6 | TRBV5-1 | CASSSAGPLNSPLHF | TGCGCCAGCAGCTCCGCGGGACCGCTCAATTCACCCCTCCACTTT
TRBD2 | - | 15 | TRBJ2-1 | TRBV5-4 | CASSRTSGRLDEQFF | TGTGCCAGCAGTCGTACTAGCGGGAGATTGGATGAGCAGTTCTTC
TRBD1 | - | 15 | TRBJ2-7 | TRBV7-2 | CASSPATGAPYEQYF | TGTGCCAGCAGCCCTGCCACAGGGGCCCCCTACGAGCAGTACTTC
- | few | 15 | TRBJ1-3 | TRBV16 | CASRVGGEPGNTIYF | TGTGCCAGCAGAGTTGGGGGCGAACCCGGAAACACCATATATTTT
- | - | 13 | TRBJ1-1 | TRBV29-1 | CSASREVDTEAFF | TGCAGCGCCTCCAGGGAGGTGGACACTGAAGCTTTCTTT
- | - | 16 | TRBJ2-1 | TRBV6-6 | CASSYSPGPQGNEQFF | TGTGCCAGCAGTTACTCTCCGGGCCCTCAGGGGAATGAGCAGTTCTTC
- | few | 13 | TRBJ1-2 | TRBV7-9 | CASSLAQGSGYTF | TGTGCCAGCAGCTTAGCGCAGGGGAGCGGCTACACCTTC
TRBD1 | - | 15 | TRBJ1-1 | TRBV7-9 | CASSPRQGRNTEAFF | TGTGCCAGCAGCCCCCGACAGGGGAGAAACACTGAAGCTTTCTTT
- | - | 13 | TRBJ1-2 | TRBV7-6 | CASSQQVGYGYTF | TGTGCCAGCAGCCAACAGGTTGGCTATGGCTACACCTTC
- | - | 13 | TRBJ1-1 | TRBV28 | CASRSGGYREAFF | TGTGCCAGCAGGTCGGGGGGGTACCGCGAAGCTTTCTTT
TRBD2 | - | 17 | TRBJ2-1 | TRBV28 | CASSFEPGLAVRNEQFF | TGTGCCAGCAGTTTTGAACCGGGACTAGCGGTCCGCAATGAGCAGTTCTTC
- | few | 14 | TRBJ2-7 | TRBV7-2 | CASSLFPGTSEQYF | TGTGCCAGCAGCTTATTCCCGGGTACGAGCGAGCAGTACTTC
- | few | 15 | TRBJ2-3 | TRBV6-6 | CASRSWGESTDTQYF | TGTGCCAGCCGGAGTTGGGGGGAAAGTACAGATACGCAGTATTTT
- | - | 11 | TRBJ2-5 | TRBV29-1 | CSVREGETQYF | TGCAGCGTTCGAGAGGGAGAGACCCAGTACTTC
- | - | 13 | TRBJ1-3 | TRBV6-5 | CAVYHSSGNTIYF | TGTGCCGTATACCACAGTTCTGGAAACACCATATATTTT
- | - | 15 | TRBJ1-1 | TRBV7-9 | CASSLSGGLGTEAFF | TGTGCCAGCAGCTTATCCGGAGGGCTGGGGACTGAAGCTTTCTTT
- | once | 15 | TRBJ1-1 | TRBV11-2 | CASSLVQGKNTEAFF | TGTGCCAGCAGCTTAGTTCAGGGAAAGAACACTGAAGCTTTCTTT
- | - | 16 | TRBJ2-1 | TRBV4-1 | CASSQPTESSYNEQFF | TGCGCCAGCAGCCAACCAACTGAGAGCTCCTACAATGAGCAGTTCTTC
- | - | 12 | TRBJ1-3 | TRBV19 | CASEATGNTIYF | TGTGCCAGTGAAGCAACTGGAAACACCATATATTTT
TRBD2 | - | 14 | TRBJ2-4 | TRBV11-2 | CASSPSGGGNIQYF | TGTGCCAGCAGCCCGTCCGGGGGGGGAAACATTCAGTACTTC
- | - | 15 | TRBJ2-5 | TRBV19 | CASSMPYDSLETQYF | TGTGCCAGTAGTATGCCCTATGACAGTCTAGAGACCCAGTACTTC
- | - | 14 | TRBJ1-4 | TRBV27 | CASSFGAANEKLFF | TGTGCCAGCAGTTTTGGGGCGGCTAATGAAAAACTGTTTTTT
TRBD1 | many | 15 | TRBJ1-2 | TRBV19 | CASSPTRQGLYGYTF | TGTGCCAGTAGTCCGACCCGACAGGGCCTCTATGGCTACACCTTC
TRBD2 | once | 15 | TRBJ2-5 | TRBV24-1 | CATSDSGLAEETQYF | TGTGCCACCAGTGATTCGGGACTAGCGGAAGAGACCCAGTACTTC
- | - | 13 | TRBJ1-1 | TRBV1 | CTSSLDRGFEAFF | TGCACCAGCAGCCTCGACAGGGGGTTTGAAGCTTTCTTT
TRBD1 | - | 12 | TRBJ1-1 | TRBV28 | CASSSGTAEAFF | TGTGCCAGCAGTTCCGGGACAGCTGAAGCTTTCTTT
TRBD2 | - | 19 | TRBJ2-3 | TRBV20-1 | CSASGVSLAVKVSTDTQYF | TGCAGTGCTAGTGGCGTTTCACTAGCGGTTAAGGTTAGCACAGATACGCAGTATTTT
- | - | 15 | TRBJ2-6 | TRBV7-9 | CASSFGDSGANVLTF | TGTGCCAGCAGCTTCGGGGACTCTGGGGCCAACGTCCTGACTTTC
- | - | 14 | TRBJ2-1 | TRBV11-2 | CASSLAGLENEQFF | TGTGCCAGCAGCTTAGCCGGACTGGAGAATGAGCAGTTCTTC
TRBD2 | - | 17 | TRBJ2-1 | TRBV4-3 | CASSQDGGRSSYNEQFF | TGCGCCAGCAGCCAAGATGGCGGGAGGAGCTCCTACAATGAGCAGTTCTTC
- | few | 14 | TRBJ2-3 | TRBV28 | CASSFTQGSDTQYF | TGTGCCAGCAGTTTTACACAGGGTTCGGATACGCAGTATTTT
- | - | 17 | TRBJ1-3 | TRBV15 | CATSRGRGGTSGNTIYF | TGTGCCACCAGCAGAGGCCGTGGGGGGACCTCTGGAAACACCATATATTTT
TRBD2 | - | 15 | TRBJ2-7 | TRBV10-3 | CAISEVGSGSYEQYF | TGTGCCATCAGTGAGGTTGGTAGCGGGAGTTACGAGCAGTACTTC
TRBD2 | once | 14 | TRBJ2-5 | TRBV28 | CASSPALAGQTQYF | TGTGCCAGCAGCCCCGCTCTAGCGGGGCAGACCCAGTACTTC
TRBD2 | - | 15 | TRBJ2-7 | TRBV5-4 | CASSRTSGSRSEQYF | TGTGCCAGCAGCCGTACTAGCGGGAGTAGAAGCGAGCAGTACTTC
- | - | 18 | TRBJ2-4 | TRBV18 | CASSPRNRLEISKNIQYF | TGTGCCAGCTCACCACGGAATCGCCTAGAGATTTCCAAAAACATTCAGTACTTC
- | - | 15 | TRBJ2-6 | TRBV15 | CATRQGGSGANVLTF | TGTGCCACCCGACAGGGAGGCTCTGGGGCCAACGTCCTGACTTTC
- | - | 13 | TRBJ2-3 | TRBV29-1 | CSVDDGGTDTQYF | TGCAGCGTTGATGACGGGGGCACAGATACGCAGTATTTT
- | - | 13 | TRBJ1-1 | TRBV7-3 | CASSLGLDTEAFF | TGTGCCAGCAGCTTGGGGCTAGACACTGAAGCTTTCTTT
TRBD1 | few | 17 | TRBJ1-1 | TRBV10-3 | CAISESETGGPRTEAFF | TGTGCCATCAGTGAGTCTGAGACAGGGGGCCCTAGGACTGAAGCTTTCTTT
- | - | 16 | TRBJ1-1 | TRBV6-6 | CASLTRTVSMNTEAFF | TGTGCCAGCCTGACCCGGACAGTGTCCATGAACACTGAAGCTTTCTTT
TRBD2 | - | 16 | TRBJ2-1 | TRBV7-9 | CASRPKREDSYNEQFF | TGTGCCAGCAGACCAAAGCGGGAGGACTCCTACAATGAGCAGTTCTTC
TRBD2 | - | 15 | TRBJ2-2 | TRBV5-4 | CASSLVLAGTGELFF | TGTGCCAGCAGCTTGGTACTAGCGGGCACCGGGGAGCTGTTTTTT